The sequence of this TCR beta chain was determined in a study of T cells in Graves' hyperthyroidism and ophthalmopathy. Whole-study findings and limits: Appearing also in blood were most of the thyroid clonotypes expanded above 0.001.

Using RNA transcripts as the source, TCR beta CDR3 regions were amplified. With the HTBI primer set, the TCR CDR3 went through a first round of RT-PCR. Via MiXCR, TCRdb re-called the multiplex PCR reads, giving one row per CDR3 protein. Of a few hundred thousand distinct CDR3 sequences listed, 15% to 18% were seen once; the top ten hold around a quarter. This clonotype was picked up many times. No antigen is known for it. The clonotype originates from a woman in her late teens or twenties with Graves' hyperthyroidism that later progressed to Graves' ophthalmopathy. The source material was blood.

The CDR3 sequence: CSASSGAGEGDEQFF. In nucleotides, the CDR3 is TGCAGTGCTAGTTCCGGGGCAGGGGAGGGGGATGAGCAGTTCTTC. V gene TRBV20-1 combines with J gene TRBJ2-1, with D possibly TRBD2 on 7 matching bases. Trimming removed 3 bases at V and 8 bases at J, with 20 bases between. This CDR3 is built from 15 residues. CDR1 is DFQATT, CDR2 SNEGSKA, per germline (reference sequence).